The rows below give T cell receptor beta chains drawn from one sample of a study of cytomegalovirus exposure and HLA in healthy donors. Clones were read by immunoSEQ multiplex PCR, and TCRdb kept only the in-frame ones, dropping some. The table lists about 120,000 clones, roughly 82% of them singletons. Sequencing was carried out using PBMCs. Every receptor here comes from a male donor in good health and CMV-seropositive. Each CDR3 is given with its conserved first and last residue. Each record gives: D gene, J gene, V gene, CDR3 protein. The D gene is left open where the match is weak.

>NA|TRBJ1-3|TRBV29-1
CSVGGDGSSGNTIYF
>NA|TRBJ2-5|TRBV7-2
CASSLGLIQETQYF
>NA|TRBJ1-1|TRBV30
CAWSVRVEGNTEAFF
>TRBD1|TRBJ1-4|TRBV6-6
CASSYRQGREKLFF
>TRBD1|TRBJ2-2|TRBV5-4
CASSPGQGIIGELFF
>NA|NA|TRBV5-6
CASSTSGAYEQYF
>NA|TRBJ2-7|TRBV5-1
CASSLEHPEAGIYEQYF
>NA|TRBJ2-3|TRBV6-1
CASSGSLAPPTDTQYF
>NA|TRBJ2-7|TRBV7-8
CASSLGHIYEQYF
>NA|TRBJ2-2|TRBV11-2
CASSLRGGTNTGELFF
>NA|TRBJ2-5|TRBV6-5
CASSSPGADQETQYF
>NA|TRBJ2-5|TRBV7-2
CASSLLGGGETQYF
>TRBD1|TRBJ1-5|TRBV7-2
CASSPVDRDDQPQHF
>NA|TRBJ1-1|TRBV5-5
CASSLSTGRNTEAFF
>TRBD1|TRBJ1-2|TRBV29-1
CSVAGTEALRYGYTF
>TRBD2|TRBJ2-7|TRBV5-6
CASSWGLTSGSYEQYF
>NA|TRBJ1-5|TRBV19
CASSIMAESGEPQHF
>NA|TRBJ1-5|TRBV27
CASSPLTVPTSIGPQHF
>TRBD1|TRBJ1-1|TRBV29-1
CSVGAGTGNTEAFF
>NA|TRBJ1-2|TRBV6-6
CASSYPQDYGYTF
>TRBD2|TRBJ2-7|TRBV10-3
CAISDRLAGNAYEQYF
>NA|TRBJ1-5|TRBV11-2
CASSTGLSNQPQHF
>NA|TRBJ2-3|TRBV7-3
CASSLRGWDTQYF
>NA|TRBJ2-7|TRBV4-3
CASSLQASNRYEQYF
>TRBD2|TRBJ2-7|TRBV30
CAGSAGGSSYEQYF
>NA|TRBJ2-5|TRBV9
CASSASTGPQETQYF
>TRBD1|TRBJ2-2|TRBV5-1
CASSEQGPTGELFF
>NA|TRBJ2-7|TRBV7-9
CSSSPTTEGLYEQYF
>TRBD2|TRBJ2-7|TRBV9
CASSVAPSGSEQYF
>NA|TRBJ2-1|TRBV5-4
CASSLPGLQSYNEQFF
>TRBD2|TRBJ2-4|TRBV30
CAWSVWEREGHNSQYF
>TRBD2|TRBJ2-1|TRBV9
CASSVAGGRAYNEQFF
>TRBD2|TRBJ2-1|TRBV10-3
CAIRKGLAGEDLGGNEQFF
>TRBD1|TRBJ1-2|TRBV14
CASSRDRDGGYTF
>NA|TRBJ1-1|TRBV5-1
CASSLAGMRTEAFF
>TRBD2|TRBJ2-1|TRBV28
CASSLNGRNYNEQFF
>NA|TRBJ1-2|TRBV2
CARDGWTGGGYTF
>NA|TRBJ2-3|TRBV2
CASPPPASTDTQYF
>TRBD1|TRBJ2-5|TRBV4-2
CASSQDLGQGGETQYF
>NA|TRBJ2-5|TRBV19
CASREGGQETQYF
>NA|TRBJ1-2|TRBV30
CAWSVFGNYAYGYTF
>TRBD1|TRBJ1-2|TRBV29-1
CSVEYRGPDGYTF
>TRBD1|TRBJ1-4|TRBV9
CASSVGQVNNEKLFF
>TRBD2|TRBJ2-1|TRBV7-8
CASSFPGLASLNEQFF
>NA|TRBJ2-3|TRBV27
CASSLGGPDTQYF
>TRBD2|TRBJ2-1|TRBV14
CASSQRRLAGRYNEQFF
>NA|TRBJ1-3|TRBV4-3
CASSRVNSGNTIYF
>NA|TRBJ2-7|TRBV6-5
CASSYAQGAVNYEQYF
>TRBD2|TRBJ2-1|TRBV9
CASSVTLRAGGSNNEQFF
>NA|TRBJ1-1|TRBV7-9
CSLLLQGEAFF
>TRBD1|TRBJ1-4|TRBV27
CASSRGRQLDEKLFF
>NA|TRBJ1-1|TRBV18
CASSQTGGGDAEAFF
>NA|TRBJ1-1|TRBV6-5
CASRSSGVGVPEAFF